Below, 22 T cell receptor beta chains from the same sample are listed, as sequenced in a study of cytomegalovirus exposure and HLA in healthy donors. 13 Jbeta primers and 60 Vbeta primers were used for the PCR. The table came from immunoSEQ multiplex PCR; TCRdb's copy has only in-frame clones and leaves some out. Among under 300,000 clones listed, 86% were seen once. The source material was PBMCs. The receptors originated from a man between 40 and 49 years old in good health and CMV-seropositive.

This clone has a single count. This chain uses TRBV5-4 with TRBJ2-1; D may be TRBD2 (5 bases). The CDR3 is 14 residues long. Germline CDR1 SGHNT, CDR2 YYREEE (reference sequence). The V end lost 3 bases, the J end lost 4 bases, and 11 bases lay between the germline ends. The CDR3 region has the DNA TGTGCCAGCAGCTACATACTAGAATACAATGAGCAGTTCTTC. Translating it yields CASSYILEYNEQFF.

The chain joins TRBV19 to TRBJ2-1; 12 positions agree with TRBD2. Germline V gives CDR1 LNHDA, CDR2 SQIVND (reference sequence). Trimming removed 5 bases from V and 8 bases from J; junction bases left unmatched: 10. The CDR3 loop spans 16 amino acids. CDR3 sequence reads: CASSVTSGSTEYEQFF. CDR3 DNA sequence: TGTGCCAGTAGTGTGACTAGCGGGAGCACCGAATATGAGCAGTTCTTC.

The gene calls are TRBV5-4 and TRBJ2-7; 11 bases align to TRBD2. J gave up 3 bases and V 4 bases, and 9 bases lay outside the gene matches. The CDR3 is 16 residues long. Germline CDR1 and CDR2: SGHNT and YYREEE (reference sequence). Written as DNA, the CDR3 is TGTGCCAGCAGCCACCCGACTAGCGGGGCGAACTACGAGCAGTACTTC. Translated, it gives CASSHPTSGANYEQYF.

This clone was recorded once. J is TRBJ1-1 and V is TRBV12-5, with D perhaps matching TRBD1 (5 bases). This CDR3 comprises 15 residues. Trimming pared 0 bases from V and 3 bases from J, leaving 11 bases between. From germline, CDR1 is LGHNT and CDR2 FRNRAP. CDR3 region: CASGLVNRTHTEAFF. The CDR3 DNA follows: TGTGCTAGTGGTTTGGTCAACAGGACCCACACTGAAGCTTTCTTT.

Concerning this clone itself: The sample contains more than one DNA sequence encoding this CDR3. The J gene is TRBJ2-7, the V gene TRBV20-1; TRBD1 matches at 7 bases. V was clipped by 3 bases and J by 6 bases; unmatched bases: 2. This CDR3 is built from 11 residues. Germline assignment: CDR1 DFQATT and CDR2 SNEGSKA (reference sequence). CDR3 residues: CSASHRGEQYF. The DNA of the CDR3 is TGCAGTGCTAGCCACAGGGGCGAGCAGTACTTC.

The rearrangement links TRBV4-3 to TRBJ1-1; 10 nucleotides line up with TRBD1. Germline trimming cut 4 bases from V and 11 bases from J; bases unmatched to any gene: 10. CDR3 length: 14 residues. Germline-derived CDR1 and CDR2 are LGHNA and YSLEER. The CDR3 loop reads CASSLVDRGNEAFF. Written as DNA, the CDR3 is TGCGCCAGCAGCCTAGTGGACAGGGGGAACGAGGCTTTCTTT.

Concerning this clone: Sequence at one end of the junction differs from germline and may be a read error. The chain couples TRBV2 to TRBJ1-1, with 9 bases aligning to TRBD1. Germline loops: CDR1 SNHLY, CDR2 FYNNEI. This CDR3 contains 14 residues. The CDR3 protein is CASTGQGTNTETFF. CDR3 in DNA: TGTGCCAGCACTGGACAGGGGACGAACACTGAAACTTTCTTT.

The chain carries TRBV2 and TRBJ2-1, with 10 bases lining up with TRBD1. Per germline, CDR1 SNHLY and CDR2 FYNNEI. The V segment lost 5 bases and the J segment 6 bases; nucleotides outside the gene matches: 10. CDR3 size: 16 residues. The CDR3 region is CASSTLRDRGGNEQFF. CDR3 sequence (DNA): TGTGCCAGCAGTACCCTCCGGGACAGGGGTGGCAATGAGCAGTTCTTC.

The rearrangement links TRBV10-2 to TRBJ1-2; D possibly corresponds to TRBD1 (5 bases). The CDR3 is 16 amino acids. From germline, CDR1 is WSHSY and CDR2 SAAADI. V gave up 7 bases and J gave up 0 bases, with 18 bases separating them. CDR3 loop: CASMGEEGQANYGYTF. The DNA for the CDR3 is TGCGCCAGCATGGGAGAGGAGGGGCAAGCTAACTATGGCTACACCTTC.

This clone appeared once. The CDR3 sequence is CASSLQGQRADTQYF. CDR3 DNA: TGTGCCAGCAGCTTACAGGGACAGAGGGCAGATACGCAGTATTTT. This chain joins TRBV7-3 and TRBJ2-3; 7 bases align to TRBD1. J was trimmed by 4 bases and V by 2 bases; bases with no gene match: 6. The germline V gene encodes CDR1 SGHTA and CDR2 FQGTGA. CDR3 size: 15 residues.

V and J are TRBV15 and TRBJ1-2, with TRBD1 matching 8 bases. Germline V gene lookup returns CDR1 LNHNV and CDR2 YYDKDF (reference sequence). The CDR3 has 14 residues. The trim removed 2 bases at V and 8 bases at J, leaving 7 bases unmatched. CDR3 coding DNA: TGTGCCACCAGCAGATCAGACAGGGGTGAAGGCTACACCTTC. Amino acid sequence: CATSRSDRGEGYTF. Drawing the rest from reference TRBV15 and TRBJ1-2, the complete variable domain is DAMVIQNPRYQVTQFGKPVTLSCSQTLNHNVMYWYQQKSSQAPKLLFHYYDKDFNNEADTPDNFQSRRPNTSFCFLDIRSPGLGDTAMYLCATSRSDRGEGYTFGSGTRLTVV.

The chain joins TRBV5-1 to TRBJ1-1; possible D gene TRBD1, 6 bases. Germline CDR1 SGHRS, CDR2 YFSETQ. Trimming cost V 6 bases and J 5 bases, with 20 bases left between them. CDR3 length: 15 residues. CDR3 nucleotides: TGCGCCAGCAAAGTTGGGGGCGCGGGGGGGACTGAAGCTTTCTTT. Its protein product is CASKVGGAGGTEAFF.

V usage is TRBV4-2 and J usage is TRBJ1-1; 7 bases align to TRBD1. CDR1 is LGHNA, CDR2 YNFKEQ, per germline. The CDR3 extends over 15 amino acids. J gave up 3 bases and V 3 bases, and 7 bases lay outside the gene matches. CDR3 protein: CASSHSGGRYTEAFF. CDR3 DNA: TGTGCCAGCAGCCATTCAGGGGGACGGTACACTGAAGCTTTCTTT.

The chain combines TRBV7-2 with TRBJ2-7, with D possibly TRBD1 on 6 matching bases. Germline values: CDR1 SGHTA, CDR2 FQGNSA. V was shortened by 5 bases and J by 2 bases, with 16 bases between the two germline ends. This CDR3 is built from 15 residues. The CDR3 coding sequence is TGTGCCAGCAGCCCCCTCCCGGGACACCCCTACGAGCAGTACTTC. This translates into CASSPLPGHPYEQYF.

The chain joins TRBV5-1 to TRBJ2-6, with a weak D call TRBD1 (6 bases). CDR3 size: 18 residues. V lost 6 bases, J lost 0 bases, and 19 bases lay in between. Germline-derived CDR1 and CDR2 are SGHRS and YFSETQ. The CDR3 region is CASNTGQSVVSGANVLTF. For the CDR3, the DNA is TGCGCCAGCAACACCGGACAGTCCGTTGTCTCTGGGGCCAACGTCCTGACTTTC.

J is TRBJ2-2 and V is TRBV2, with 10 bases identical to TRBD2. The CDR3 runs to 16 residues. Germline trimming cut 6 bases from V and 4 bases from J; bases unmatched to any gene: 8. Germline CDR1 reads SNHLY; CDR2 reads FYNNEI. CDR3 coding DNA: TGTGCCAGCAGGAAAGGCGGGACTAGCGTCACCGGGGAGCTGTTTTTT. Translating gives CASRKGGTSVTGELFF.

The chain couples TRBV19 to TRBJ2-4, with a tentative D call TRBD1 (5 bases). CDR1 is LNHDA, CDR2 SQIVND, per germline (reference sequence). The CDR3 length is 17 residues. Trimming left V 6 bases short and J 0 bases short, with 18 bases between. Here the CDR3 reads CASSLIPSDRAKNIQYF. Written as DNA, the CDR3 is TGTGCCAGTAGCCTTATACCCTCCGACAGAGCCAAAAACATTCAGTACTTC.

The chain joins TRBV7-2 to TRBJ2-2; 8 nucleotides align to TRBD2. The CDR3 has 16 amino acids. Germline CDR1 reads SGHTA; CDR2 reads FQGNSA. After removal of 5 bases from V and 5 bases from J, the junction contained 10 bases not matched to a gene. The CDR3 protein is CASSPTSGTPTGELFF. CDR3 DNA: TGTGCCAGCAGCCCTACTAGCGGAACCCCTACCGGGGAGCTGTTTTTT. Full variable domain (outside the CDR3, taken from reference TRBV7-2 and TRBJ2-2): GAGVSQSPSNKVTEKGKDVELRCDPISGHTALYWYRQSLGQGLEFLIYFQGNSAPDKSGLPSDRFSAERTGGSVSTLTIQRTQQEDSAVYLCASSPTSGTPTGELFFGEGSRLTVL.

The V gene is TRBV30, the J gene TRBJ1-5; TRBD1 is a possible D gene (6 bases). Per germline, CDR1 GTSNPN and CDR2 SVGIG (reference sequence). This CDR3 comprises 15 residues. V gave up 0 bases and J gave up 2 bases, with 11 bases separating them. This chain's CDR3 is CAWSVRGKGNQPQHF. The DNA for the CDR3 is TGTGCCTGGAGTGTTAGGGGGAAAGGCAATCAGCCCCAGCATTTT.

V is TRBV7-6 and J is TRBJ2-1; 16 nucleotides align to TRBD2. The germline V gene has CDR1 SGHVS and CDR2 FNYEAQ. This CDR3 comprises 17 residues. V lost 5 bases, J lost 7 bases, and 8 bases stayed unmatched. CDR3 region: CASSREPGLAGGNEQFF. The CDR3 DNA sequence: TGTGCCAGCAGCAGGGAACCGGGACTAGCGGGAGGGAATGAGCAGTTCTTC.

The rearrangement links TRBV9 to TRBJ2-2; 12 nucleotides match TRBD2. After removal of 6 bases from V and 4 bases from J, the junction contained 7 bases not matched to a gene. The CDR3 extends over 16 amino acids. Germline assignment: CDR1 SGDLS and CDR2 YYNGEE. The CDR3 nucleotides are TGTGCCAGCAAACGAGGACTAGCGGGAAGCACCGGGGAGCTGTTTTTT. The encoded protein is CASKRGLAGSTGELFF.

CDR3 protein: CASSRGRNTEAFF. The DNA for the CDR3 is TGTGCCAGCAGTCGCGGTAGAAACACTGAAGCTTTCTTT. The chain carries TRBV27 and TRBJ1-1; D unclear. V lost 5 bases, J lost 2 bases, and 9 bases lay in between. The germline V gene encodes CDR1 MNHEY and CDR2 SMNVEV (reference sequence). The CDR3 is 13 amino acids.